The 16 T cell receptor beta chains presented below share a single source sample, sequenced in a study of T cell repertoires in cytomegalovirus infection. TCRdb reanalysed the reads using MiXCR and keeps one entry per CDR3 protein. The table records about 490,000 distinct CDR3 sequences, approximately 16% of them present only once. Material: CD8+ T cells from PBMCs. These receptors were obtained from a human donor in good health (CMV status not recorded). Some clones in this sample may be carry-over from other donors' samples.

The gene calls are TRBV15 and TRBJ2-1; no clear D gene. The CDR3 extends over 13 amino acids. V gave up 0 bases and J gave up 8 bases, with 8 bases separating them. Germline V gene lookup returns CDR1 LNHNV and CDR2 YYDKDF (reference sequence). CDR3 sequence (DNA): TGTGCCACCAGCAGAGATAGGTTGGATGAGCAGTTCTTC. Its protein product is CATSRDRLDEQFF. Combining the CDR3 with reference TRBV15 and TRBJ2-1 gives the whole variable domain DAMVIQNPRYQVTQFGKPVTLSCSQTLNHNVMYWYQQKSSQAPKLLFHYYDKDFNNEADTPDNFQSRRPNTSFCFLDIRSPGLGDTAMYLCATSRDRLDEQFFGPGTRLTVL.

The V gene is TRBV27, the J gene TRBJ1-6; D possibly corresponds to TRBD1 (6 bases). The V end lost 4 bases, the J end lost 1 base, and 11 bases lay between the germline ends. The length of the CDR3 is 16 residues. Germline V gives CDR1 MNHEY, CDR2 SMNVEV (reference sequence). The CDR3 nucleotides are TGTGCCAGCAGTTCCTCAGGGGAGTCCTATAATTCACCCCTCCACTTT. This encodes CASSSSGESYNSPLHF.

This clonotype was observed a handful of times. The gene calls are TRBV27 and TRBJ2-5, with 8 nucleotides matching TRBD1. Germline trimming cut 5 bases from V and 4 bases from J; bases unmatched to any gene: 9. Germline V gene lookup returns CDR1 MNHEY and CDR2 SMNVEV (reference sequence). The CDR3 totals 15 residues. This CDR3 is CASSPGQGGGETQYF. The CDR3 DNA is TGTGCCAGCAGTCCCGGACAGGGAGGAGGAGAGACCCAGTACTTC.

This clonotype was seen repeatedly, ten times or more. V usage is TRBV12-3 or TRBV12-4 and J usage is TRBJ2-7; 11 bases fit TRBD1. This CDR3 is built from 20 residues. The J segment lost 1 base and the V segment lost 5 bases, leaving 19 bases of the junction unmatched. The CDR3 region has the DNA TGTGCCAGCAGTCCAACCACCGGGACAGGGGGGTTCCCTATATCCTACGAGCAGTACTTC. Encoded protein: CASSPTTGTGGFPISYEQYF.

This clonotype was seen a few times. The chain carries TRBV29-1 and TRBJ2-7; D is uncertain. Germline loops: CDR1 SQVTM, CDR2 ANQGSEA. The V gene lost 6 bases and the J gene lost 3 bases, with 12 bases spanning the gap. CDR3 length equals 12 residues. CDR3 sequence reads: CSVVNWDYEQYF. DNA for the CDR3: TGCAGCGTCGTAAACTGGGACTACGAGCAGTACTTC.

A note on this clonotype: A read error may produce the germline difference seen at one junction end. V usage is TRBV12-3 or TRBV12-4 and J usage is TRBJ2-7, with unresolved D. CDR3 length: 12 residues. CDR3 loop: CASSYSSYVQYF. DNA for the CDR3: TGTGCCAGCAGTTACAGTTCCTACGTGCAGTACTTC.

Ten or more counts support this clonotype. The chain has TRBV5-1 and TRBJ1-1; 7 positions agree with TRBD1. With 4 bases clipped from V and 0 bases from J, the junction kept 12 bases outside the gene matches. Germline CDR1 SGHRS, CDR2 YFSETQ. The CDR3 runs to 17 residues. The CDR3 region is CASSTRGTATMNTEAFF. CDR3 sequence (DNA): TGCGCCAGCAGCACACGCGGGACAGCAACTATGAACACTGAAGCTTTCTTT.

This clonotype appeared many times. The chain uses TRBV28 and TRBJ2-3; the match to TRBD2 covers 9 bases. The germline V gene has CDR1 MDHEN and CDR2 SYDVKM. The junction had 19 bases not matched to a gene; V was cut back by 7 bases and J by 5 bases. This CDR3 is built from 18 residues. Written as DNA, the CDR3 is TGTGCCAGCAACCAGTGGGGTGAAAGGACTAGCGCAGGAGATACGCAGTATTTT. It codes for CASNQWGERTSAGDTQYF.

This clonotype was observed a handful of times. The chain joins TRBV7-9 to TRBJ1-2, with 8 bases lining up with TRBD1. The CDR3 extends over 15 amino acids. With V trimmed by 3 bases and J by 1 base, 4 bases remained unmatched. Germline CDR1 and CDR2: SEHNR and FQNEAQ (reference sequence). The DNA of the CDR3 is TGTGCCAGCAGCTTTGACAGGGGCGATAACTATGGCTACACCTTC. Its protein product is CASSFDRGDNYGYTF.

This clonotype was found a few times. This may arise from a read error, as a much more abundant clone is one base away. This rearrangement joins TRBV9 to TRBJ2-7; tentative D call: TRBD1 (5 bases). The CDR3 has 12 residues. Germline loops: CDR1 SGDLS, CDR2 YYNGEE. Trimming pared 4 bases from V and 3 bases from J, leaving 8 bases between. The CDR3 DNA is TGTGCCAGCAGCCACGACAGCTACGAGCAGTACTTC. Residues: CASSHDSYEQYF.

This clonotype came up a few times. The J gene is TRBJ2-3, the V gene TRBV19, with TRBD1 as a possible D gene (6 bases). This CDR3 is built from 17 residues. V lost 5 bases, J lost 3 bases, and 21 bases lay in between. From germline, CDR1 is LNHDA and CDR2 SQIVND (reference sequence). The CDR3, as DNA: TGTGCCAGTAGTTCTTATCCCGGGACATCGAAAACAGATACGCAGTATTTT. Translating gives CASSSYPGTSKTDTQYF.

In this sample, this clonotype turned up a few times. The chain recombines TRBV6-6 with TRBJ2-1; weak D call: TRBD1 (5 bases). The CDR3 spans 14 residues. Germline V gene data show CDR1 as MNHNY and CDR2 as SVGAGI (reference sequence). V was trimmed by 0 bases and J by 8 bases, leaving 11 bases between them. CDR3 amino acids: CASSYSSGLDEQFF. DNA for the CDR3: TGTGCCAGCAGTTACTCTTCAGGGTTGGATGAGCAGTTCTTC.

This clonotype was detected many times. The chain employs TRBV7-9 and TRBJ2-3; TRBD2 agrees at 10 bases. After removal of 4 bases from V and 4 bases from J, the junction contained 8 bases not matched to a gene. The CDR3 spans 16 residues. Per germline, CDR1 SEHNR and CDR2 FQNEAQ (reference sequence). For the CDR3, the DNA is TGTGCCAGCAGCTCTGGTGGAGCGGGGGGGTCAGATACGCAGTATTTT. It yields the protein CASSSGGAGGSDTQYF.

This clonotype was seen ten or more times. This chain connects TRBV11-2 to TRBJ2-7, with 9 bases aligning to TRBD1. V dropped 5 bases and J dropped 6; count of bases not matched to a gene: 11. The CDR3 runs 15 residues. Germline CDR1 and CDR2: SGHAT and FQNNGV. CDR3 nucleotides: TGTGCCAGCAGCCCCTGGGGACAGGGTGACTTCGAGCAGTACTTC. It encodes CASSPWGQGDFEQYF. The variable domain in full, with the rest retrieved from reference TRBV11-2 and TRBJ2-7, is EAGVAQSPRYKIIEKRQSVAFWCNPISGHATLYWYQQILGQGPKLLIQFQNNGVVDDSQLPKDRFSAERLKGVDSTLKIQPAKLEDSAVYLCASSPWGQGDFEQYFGPGTRLTVT.

In this sample, this clonotype turned up many times. The V call is TRBV7-2, the J call TRBJ1-1; 7 positions agree with TRBD1. The V gene end was trimmed by 3 bases and the J gene end by 4 bases; junction bases not matched to a gene: 5. CDR1 SGHTA and CDR2 FQGNSA come from the germline V gene. This CDR3 has 14 amino acids. CDR3 residues: CASSFTQGVTEAFF. CDR3 in DNA: TGTGCCAGCAGCTTTACCCAGGGGGTCACTGAAGCTTTCTTT.

The chain employs TRBV9 and TRBJ1-2; no definite D call. With 2 bases removed from V and 0 bases from J, the gap between germline ends came to 8 bases. This CDR3 is built from 14 residues. Germline V gives CDR1 SGDLS, CDR2 YYNGEE. Here the CDR3 reads CASSVGGANYGYTF. The CDR3 DNA sequence: TGTGCCAGCAGCGTTGGTGGGGCTAACTATGGCTACACCTTC.